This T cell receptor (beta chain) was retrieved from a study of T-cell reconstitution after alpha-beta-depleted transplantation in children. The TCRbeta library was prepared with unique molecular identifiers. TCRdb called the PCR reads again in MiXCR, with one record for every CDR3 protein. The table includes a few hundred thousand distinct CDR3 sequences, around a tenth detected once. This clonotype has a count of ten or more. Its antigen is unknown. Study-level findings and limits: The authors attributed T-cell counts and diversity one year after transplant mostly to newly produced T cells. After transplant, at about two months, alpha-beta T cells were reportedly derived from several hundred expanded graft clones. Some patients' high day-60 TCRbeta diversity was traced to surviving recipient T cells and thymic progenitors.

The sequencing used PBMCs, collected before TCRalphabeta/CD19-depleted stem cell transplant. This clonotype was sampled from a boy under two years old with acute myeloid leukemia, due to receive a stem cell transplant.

The CDR3 sequence: CASSLSDSTDTQYF. The CDR3 nucleotides are TGTGCCAGCAGTTTATCAGACAGCACAGATACGCAGTATTTT. This chain links TRBV27 with TRBJ2-3, with unresolved D. V dropped 0 bases and J dropped 0 bases, with 4 bases sitting between them. CDR3 length: 14 residues. Per germline, CDR1 MNHEY and CDR2 SMNVEV (reference sequence).